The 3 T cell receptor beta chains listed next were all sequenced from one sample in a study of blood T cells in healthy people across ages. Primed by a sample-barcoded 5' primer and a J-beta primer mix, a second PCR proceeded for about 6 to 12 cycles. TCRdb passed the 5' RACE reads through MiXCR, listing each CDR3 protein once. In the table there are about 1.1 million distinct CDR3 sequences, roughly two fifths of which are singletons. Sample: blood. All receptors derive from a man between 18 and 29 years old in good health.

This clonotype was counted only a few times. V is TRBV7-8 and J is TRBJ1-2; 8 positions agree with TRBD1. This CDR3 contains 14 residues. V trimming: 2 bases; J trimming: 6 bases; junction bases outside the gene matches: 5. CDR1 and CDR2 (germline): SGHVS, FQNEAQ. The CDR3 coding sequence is TGTGCCAGCAGCTTAACAGGGGGAAGCGATGGCTACACCTTC. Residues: CASSLTGGSDGYTF.

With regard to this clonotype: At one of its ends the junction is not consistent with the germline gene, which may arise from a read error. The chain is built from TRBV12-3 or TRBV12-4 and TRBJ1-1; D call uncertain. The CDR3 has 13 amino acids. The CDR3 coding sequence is TGTGACAGCAGTCCTACAGTGAACACTGAAGCTTTCTTT. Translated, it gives CDSSPTVNTEAFF.

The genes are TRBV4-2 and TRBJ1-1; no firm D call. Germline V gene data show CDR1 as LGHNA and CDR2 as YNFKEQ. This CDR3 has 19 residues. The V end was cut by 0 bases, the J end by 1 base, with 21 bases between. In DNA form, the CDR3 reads TGTGCCAGCAGCCAAGACACTTACCCCTCTTGGGCCGAGAACACTGAAGCTTTCTTT. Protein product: CASSQDTYPSWAENTEAFF.